Each of the 10 T cell receptor beta chains below was sequenced from the same sample in a study of blood T cell repertoires in COVID-19 (dated by TCRdb to the early 2020s). The library relied on the immunoSEQ multiplex PCR assay. Here the immuneACCESS table is served through TCRdb, limited to in-frame sequences with V and J called. Missing clones are a known gap in these copies; in checked studies unresolved V genes cover under half, and the rest lacks a known reason. In all, the sample holds 250,000 to 350,000 clones, and 89% of those were seen once. Together, the top ten hold 12% of the sample. The sample taken for sequencing was peripheral blood. These TCRs come from an older woman with acute or convalescent COVID-19.

The gene calls are TRBV15 and TRBJ2-4, with 12 nucleotides matching TRBD2. V was clipped by 0 bases and J by 12 bases; unmatched bases: 6. The CDR3 loop spans 15 amino acids. Germline CDR1 is LNHNV and CDR2 is YYDKDF (reference sequence). The CDR3 protein is CATSRDEGLAGRQYF. For the CDR3, the DNA is TGTGCCACCAGCAGAGATGAAGGACTAGCGGGACGTCAGTACTTC.

The chain uses TRBV5-8 and TRBJ2-3; tentative D call: TRBD2 (6 bases). The CDR3 consists of 15 residues. With 5 bases removed from V and 2 bases from J, the gap between germline ends came to 15 bases. Per germline, CDR1 SGHTS and CDR2 YDEGEE. This chain's CDR3 is CASRTGLEHTDTQYF. The CDR3 DNA is TGTGCCAGCAGAACGGGACTGGAACACACAGATACGCAGTATTTT.

The V call is TRBV7-2, the J call TRBJ2-7, with D possibly TRBD2 on 5 matching bases. Germline loops: CDR1 SGHTA, CDR2 FQGNSA. The CDR3 is made up of 15 amino acids. V lost 5 bases, J lost 5 bases, and 19 bases lay in between. This CDR3 reads CASSLSGLASNEQYF. The CDR3 DNA reads TGTGCCAGCAGCCTCTCGGGCCTAGCATCTAACGAGCAGTACTTC.

The chain is built from TRBV2 and TRBJ2-3; TRBD1 aligns across 8 bases. Germline CDR1 and CDR2: SNHLY and FYNNEI. There are 15 residues in the CDR3. V shed 7 bases and J 4 bases; nucleotides not matched to a gene: 10. The CDR3: CASNMGQVNADTQYF. CDR3 DNA: TGTGCCAGCAACATGGGACAGGTTAACGCAGATACGCAGTATTTT.

The chain recombines TRBV19 with TRBJ2-5, with TRBD1 identical over 9 bases. V trimming: 9 bases; J trimming: 4 bases; junction bases outside the gene matches: 12. The germline V gene encodes CDR1 LNHDA and CDR2 SQIVND (reference sequence). This CDR3 contains 15 residues. The CDR3 DNA reads as TGTGCCAGCGCCCGGGACAGGGATTTTGGAGAGACCCAGTACTTC. It yields the protein CASARDRDFGETQYF.

This clone is a singleton in its sample. The chain uses TRBV2 and TRBJ2-5, with a possible D match to TRBD2 (7 bases). V was cut by 6 bases and J by 2 bases, with 22 bases left in between. The CDR3 runs to 17 residues. Per the germline V gene, CDR1 is SNHLY and CDR2 is FYNNEI. DNA of the CDR3: TGTGCCAGCAGCCCGCCCGCGGGGGCATATGGACAAGAGACCCAGTACTTC. This codes for CASSPPAGAYGQETQYF.

The chain carries TRBV3-1 (or the pseudogene TRBV3-2) and TRBJ1-6, with TRBD1 matching 7 bases. The CDR3 consists of 15 residues. Germline V gene sequence: CDR1 LGHDT, CDR2 YNNKEL (reference sequence). The trim removed 2 bases at V and 5 bases at J, leaving 3 bases unmatched. CDR3 nucleotides: TGTGCCAGCAGCCAAACGACAGGGCATAATTCACCCCTCCACTTT. Translated: CASSQTTGHNSPLHF.

J is TRBJ2-3 and V is TRBV7-3, with D perhaps matching TRBD2 (6 bases). The ends were cut back, 2 bases at V and 1 base at J, with 13 bases in the middle. CDR1 and CDR2 (germline): SGHTA, FQGTGA. The CDR3 is 16 residues long. CDR3 nucleotide sequence: TGTGCCAGCAGCTTATCCGCGGGGCTACGCACAGATACGCAGTATTTT. It specifies CASSLSAGLRTDTQYF.

The V gene is TRBV11-2, the J gene TRBJ1-6; 8 nucleotides match TRBD1. The CDR3 consists of 15 residues. Per the germline V gene, CDR1 is SGHAT and CDR2 is FQNNGV. The V segment lost 1 base and the J segment 9 bases; nucleotides outside the gene matches: 5. CDR3 residues: CASSLARDRSSPLHF. In nucleotides, the CDR3 is TGTGCCAGCAGCTTAGCCCGGGACAGGAGTTCACCCCTCCACTTT.

The J gene is TRBJ1-1, the V gene TRBV4-2; 11 nucleotides match TRBD1. CDR1 is LGHNA, CDR2 YNFKEQ, per germline. The CDR3 runs to 14 residues. V dropped 1 base and J dropped 7; count of bases not matched to a gene: 2. The CDR3 region is CASSQADRGLEAFF. For the CDR3, the DNA is TGTGCCAGCAGCCAAGCGGACAGGGGGCTTGAAGCTTTCTTT.